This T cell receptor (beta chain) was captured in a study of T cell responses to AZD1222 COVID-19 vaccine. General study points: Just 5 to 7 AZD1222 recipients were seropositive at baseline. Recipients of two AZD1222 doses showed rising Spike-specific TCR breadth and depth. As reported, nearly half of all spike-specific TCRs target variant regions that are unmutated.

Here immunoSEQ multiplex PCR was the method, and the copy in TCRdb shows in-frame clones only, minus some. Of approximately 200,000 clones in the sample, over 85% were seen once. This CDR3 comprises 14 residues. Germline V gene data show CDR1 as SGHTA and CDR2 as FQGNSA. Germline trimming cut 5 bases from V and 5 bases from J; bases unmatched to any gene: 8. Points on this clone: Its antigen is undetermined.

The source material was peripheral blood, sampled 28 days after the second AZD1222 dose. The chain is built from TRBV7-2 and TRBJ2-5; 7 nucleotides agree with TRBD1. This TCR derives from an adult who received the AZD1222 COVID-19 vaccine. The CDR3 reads CASSPQQGLETQYF. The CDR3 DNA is TGTGCCAGCAGCCCGCAACAGGGGTTGGAGACCCAGTACTTC.